These 16 T cell receptor beta chains originate from one sample sequenced in a study of shared clonotypes between healthy human individuals. TCRdb keeps only in-frame clones here, not all; method: immunoSEQ multiplex PCR. The sample lists roughly 1.5 million clones, approximately 98% seen once, with approximately 0.45% in the top ten. The source material was naive CD4+ T cells sorted from blood. Subset denoted: CD45RA+ positively selected. These receptors all come from a man aged 30-40 years in good health.

V and J are TRBV5-4 and TRBJ2-5; TRBD2 is a possible D gene (6 bases). Looked up from germline, CDR1 is SGHNT and CDR2 is YYREEE (reference sequence). The CDR3 runs to 17 residues. V shed 0 bases and J shed 0 bases, with 15 bases lying between them. The CDR3 sequence is CASSLGRRSSDQETQYF. The CDR3 bases are TGTGCCAGCAGCTTGGGGCGACGGTCTAGCGACCAAGAGACCCAGTACTTC.

This chain connects TRBV4-1 to TRBJ2-6; D gene ambiguous. Trimming shortened V by 3 bases and J by 0 bases, and 9 bases separated the two germline ends. Looked up from germline, CDR1 is MGHRA and CDR2 is YSYEKL. CDR3 length equals 16 residues. The CDR3 DNA sequence: TGCGCCAGCAGCCAGGAACAGTTCTCTGGGGCCAACGTCCTGACTTTC. Encoded protein: CASSQEQFSGANVLTF.

V usage is TRBV7-6 and J usage is TRBJ2-5; TRBD1 or TRBD2 may be the D gene (5 bases each). Germline V gene sequence: CDR1 SGHVS, CDR2 FNYEAQ. V was cut by 2 bases and J by 7 bases, with 26 bases left in between. There are 18 residues in the CDR3. The CDR3 nucleotides read TGTGCCAGCAGCTTAAGGGATCCAAGGGGTCTTCCCGGAGGGACCCAGTACTTC. It codes for CASSLRDPRGLPGGTQYF.

V usage is TRBV19 and J usage is TRBJ2-7; possibly TRBD1 for D (6 bases). The V end was cut by 4 bases, the J end by 6 bases, with 13 bases between. The length of the CDR3 is 13 residues. CDR1 and CDR2 from the germline V gene are LNHDA and SQIVND (reference sequence). The CDR3 region is CASSTTGLTEQYF. The DNA for the CDR3 is TGTGCCAGTAGTACGACAGGTTTAACCGAGCAGTACTTC.

The chain links TRBV2 to TRBJ1-2; TRBD1 matches 7 bases. From germline, CDR1 is SNHLY and CDR2 FYNNEI. Trimming removed 3 bases from V and 7 bases from J; junction bases left unmatched: 5. The CDR3 runs 13 residues. The CDR3 DNA follows: TGTGCCAGCAGTGACTACAGGGGATTTGGCTACACCTTC. It is translated as CASSDYRGFGYTF.

This chain connects TRBV28 to TRBJ1-5; 7 nucleotides line up with TRBD1. J gave up 3 bases and V 11 bases, and 13 bases lay outside the gene matches. This CDR3 comprises 15 residues. CDR1 is MDHEN, CDR2 SYDVKM, per germline. CDR3 amino acids: CASMWVTGLNQPQHF. CDR3 sequence (DNA): TGTGCCTCCATGTGGGTGACAGGGCTCAATCAGCCCCAGCATTTT.

The DNA for the CDR3 is TGTGCCAGCAGCCCGAGGACAGGGATTGGAGCCAAAAACATTCAGTACTTC. It codes for CASSPRTGIGAKNIQYF. The V and J genes are TRBV5-4 and TRBJ2-4, with 8 bases lining up with TRBD1. CDR1 and CDR2 from the germline V gene are SGHNT and YYREEE (reference sequence). CDR3 length: 17 amino acids. V dropped 4 bases and J dropped 0; count of bases not matched to a gene: 9. Filled out from reference TRBV5-4 and TRBJ2-4, the complete variable domain reads ETGVTQSPTHLIKTRGQQVTLRCSSQSGHNTVSWYQQALGQGPQFIFQYYREEENGRGNFPPRFSGLQFPNYSSELNVNALELDDSALYLCASSPRTGIGAKNIQYFGAGTRLSVL.

The rearrangement joins TRBV6-4 to TRBJ2-7, with TRBD1 matching over 11 bases. The CDR3 covers 15 residues. Germline CDR1 and CDR2: MRHNA and SNTAGT. V trimming: 6 bases; J trimming: 4 bases; junction bases outside the gene matches: 8. The CDR3: CASRQYGQGAYEQYF. CDR3 coding DNA: TGTGCCAGCAGACAGTATGGACAGGGGGCTTACGAGCAGTACTTC.

The chain couples TRBV6-4 to TRBJ2-1; 8 positions match TRBD2. The V and J ends lost 4 bases and 7 bases, in that order; junction bases with no gene match: 18. The CDR3 spans 18 residues. Germline V gene data show CDR1 as MRHNA and CDR2 as SNTAGT. CDR3 amino acids: CASSVLPSLSGSINEQFF. CDR3 in DNA: TGTGCCAGCAGTGTGCTCCCTAGCCTAAGCGGGAGTATTAATGAGCAGTTCTTC.

This chain uses TRBV7-3 with TRBJ2-5, with 7 nucleotides matching TRBD1. The CDR3 is made up of 17 amino acids. V lost 0 bases and J lost 3; bases outside the gene matches: 10. The V gene's germline CDR1 is SGHTA and CDR2 FQGTGA. CDR3 DNA: TGTGCCAGCAGCTTAACATCGGGTGGGACAGATAAAGAGACCCAGTACTTC. Protein sequence: CASSLTSGGTDKETQYF.

The count of this clone is one. The chain combines TRBV29-1 with TRBJ2-1; TRBD1 matches at 9 bases. The V and J ends lost 3 bases and 3 bases, in that order; junction bases with no gene match: 9. The CDR3 extends over 16 amino acids. CDR1 and CDR2 (germline): SQVTM, ANQGSEA. CDR3 in amino acids: CSVEGDREGFYNEQFF. The CDR3 DNA reads as TGCAGCGTTGAGGGGGACAGGGAGGGTTTCTACAATGAGCAGTTCTTC.

The chain joins TRBV7-2 to TRBJ2-7; no clear D gene. Trimming pared 1 base from V and 2 bases from J, leaving 6 bases between. The CDR3 sequence is 13 residues long. The germline gives CDR1 SGHTA, CDR2 FQGNSA. CDR3 coding DNA: TGTGCCAGCAGCTTAGGCCGAACCTACGAGCAGTACTTC. This translates into CASSLGRTYEQYF.

This clone has more than one count but fewer than ten. Other DNA sequences of this sample code for an identical CDR3. This chain joins TRBV5-4 and TRBJ1-5; 9 nucleotides agree with TRBD1. The CDR3 covers 15 residues. Per the germline V gene, CDR1 is SGHNT and CDR2 is YYREEE (reference sequence). The trim removed 0 bases at V and 2 bases at J, leaving 0 bases unmatched. The CDR3 sequence is CASSLGTGGNQPQHF. DNA of the CDR3: TGTGCCAGCAGCTTGGGGACAGGGGGCAATCAGCCCCAGCATTTT.

CDR3: CASSESLSSGSNEQFF. The DNA of the CDR3 is TGCGCCAGCAGTGAAAGTTTGTCTAGCGGGAGCAATGAGCAGTTCTTC. J is TRBJ2-1 and V is TRBV10-2; 10 nucleotides agree with TRBD2. J lost 6 bases, V lost 3 bases, and 8 bases had no gene match. The CDR3 totals 16 residues. In germline, CDR1 is WSHSY, CDR2 SAAADI.

This clone was seen only once. The rearrangement links TRBV28 to TRBJ1-5; 9 positions match TRBD1. Germline lookup yields CDR1 MDHEN and CDR2 SYDVKM. V was pared by 3 bases and J by 0 bases, with 6 bases of the junction left unmatched. This CDR3 is 17 amino acids long. The CDR3 loop is CASSLTGGSYSNQPQHF. CDR3 nucleotide sequence: TGTGCCAGCAGTTTGACAGGGGGATCGTATAGCAATCAGCCCCAGCATTTT.

This clone was seen more than once but under ten times. The chain is built from TRBV14 and TRBJ2-7; D call uncertain. With 4 bases removed from V and 3 bases from J, the gap between germline ends came to 19 bases. Germline CDR1 is SGHDN and CDR2 is FVKESK. The CDR3 consists of 16 residues. The CDR3 region is CASSPGGLERYYEQYF. The CDR3 DNA follows: TGTGCCAGCAGCCCAGGTGGTCTTGAACGTTACTACGAGCAGTACTTC.